These 2 T cell receptor beta chains were sequenced from one sample in a study of T-cell reconstitution after alpha-beta-depleted transplantation in children. For TCRbeta, the library was prepared with unique molecular identifiers. TCRdb analysed the PCR reads with MiXCR anew, one entry per CDR3 protein. In the table there are 190,000 or so distinct CDR3 sequences, roughly 6.8% of which are singletons. Specimen: PBMCs from the stem cell graft donor, collected from the stem cell graft. The receptors shown here come from a human donor who donated a stem cell graft to a child with Wiskott-Aldrich syndrome.

This clonotype was counted at least ten times. The gene calls are TRBV7-9 and TRBJ2-1, with TRBD1 as a possible D gene (5 bases). Per germline, CDR1 SEHNR and CDR2 FQNEAQ (reference sequence). The CDR3 spans 17 residues. V lost 6 bases to trimming and J lost 5 bases, with 23 bases between them. CDR3 in DNA: TGTGCCAGCAGTTTTCCGAGCGCAGGGTTGCTGCACAATGAGCAGTTCTTC. Encoded protein: CASSFPSAGLLHNEQFF.

This clonotype was seen a single time. A much larger clone sits a single nucleotide away, making a read error possible. This rearrangement joins TRBV7-2 to TRBJ1-1; D is ambiguous. The V end lost 5 bases, the J end lost 1 base, and 11 bases lay between the germline ends. The CDR3 is 14 amino acids. Germline-derived CDR1 and CDR2 are SGHTA and FQGNSA. The CDR3 region is CASSVQRRNTEAFF. The CDR3 bases are TGTGCCAGCAGCGTACAGCGGCGGAACACTGAAGCTTTCTTT.